The 17 T cell receptor beta chains given below trace back to one sample, sequenced in a study of blood T cell repertoires in COVID-19. Using immunoSEQ multiplex PCR, the repertoire was profiled, and TCRdb retains in-frame clones only, with some absent. The sample consists of some 140,000 clones, 87% of them appearing once. Sequenced material: peripheral blood. These receptors all come from a man over 45 with active COVID-19.

The rearrangement joins TRBV7-9 to TRBJ1-5; perhaps TRBD1 as D (5 bases). V was trimmed by 5 bases and J by 11 bases, leaving 13 bases between them. The CDR3 has 12 residues. CDR1 is SEHNR and CDR2 is FQNEAQ in the germline V gene (reference sequence). The CDR3 reads CASSPPGGAQHF. In DNA form, the CDR3 reads TGTGCCAGCAGCCCCCCGGGGGGGGCCCAGCATTTT.

This sequence joins TRBV14 and TRBJ2-5; D not certain. The CDR3 covers 15 residues. Trimming removed 1 base from V and 1 base from J, with 10 bases in between. Germline CDR1 SGHDN, CDR2 FVKESK. In nucleotides, the CDR3 is TGTGCCAGCAGCCAAGGTTACGGTTCCCAAGAGACCCAGTACTTC. It is translated as CASSQGYGSQETQYF. The whole variable domain, remainder taken from reference TRBV14 and TRBJ2-5, is EAGVTQFPSHSVIEKGQTVTLRCDPISGHDNLYWYRRVMGKEIKFLLHFVKESKQDESGMPNNRFLAERTGGTYSTLKVQPAELEDSGVYFCASSQGYGSQETQYFGPGTRLLVL.

The chain couples TRBV18 to TRBJ1-1, with 8 bases matching TRBD1. The germline CDR1 and CDR2 sequences are KGHSH and LQKENI. With 6 bases clipped from V and 0 bases from J, the junction kept 6 bases outside the gene matches. The CDR3 is 15 amino acids. The CDR3 bases are TGTGCCAGCTCGCCGGGACAGGAGTTGAACACTGAAGCTTTCTTT. Its protein is CASSPGQELNTEAFF.

The gene calls are TRBV14 and TRBJ1-2; 8 nucleotides match TRBD1. Germline V lookup: CDR1 SGHDN, CDR2 FVKESK. CDR3 length equals 15 residues. Trimming removed 6 bases from V and 3 bases from J; junction bases left unmatched: 9. This CDR3 is CASSLPGGADYGYTF. In nucleotides, the CDR3 is TGTGCCAGCAGTTTACCAGGGGGCGCGGACTATGGCTACACCTTC.

The chain has TRBV11-3 and TRBJ1-2, with TRBD1 matching over 8 bases. Germline V gives CDR1 SGHNT, CDR2 YENEEA. V lost 5 bases and J lost 0; bases outside the gene matches: 8. The CDR3 totals 16 residues. The CDR3 spells CASSPGQVGTNYGYTF. CDR3 nucleotides: TGTGCCAGCAGCCCGGGACAGGTAGGAACTAACTATGGCTACACCTTC.

This clone was seen a single time. The rearrangement links TRBV6-2 or TRBV6-3 to TRBJ2-2; 15 bases agree with TRBD2. Germline V lookup: CDR1 MNHEY, CDR2 SVGEGT. The CDR3 is 19 amino acids. V shed 2 bases, J shed 0 bases, and the junction held 4 bases outside the gene matches. The CDR3 bases are TGTGCCAGCAGTTACCCCGGGACTAGCGGGGGGACGAACACCGGGGAGCTGTTTTTT. Translating it yields CASSYPGTSGGTNTGELFF.

The chain links TRBV7-9 to TRBJ1-1, with unresolved D. The germline gives CDR1 SEHNR, CDR2 FQNEAQ (reference sequence). V lost 0 bases to trimming and J lost 4 bases, with 15 bases between them. The CDR3 runs 16 residues. CDR3 amino acids: CASSLASGWLGTEAFF. The CDR3 DNA sequence: TGTGCCAGCAGCTTAGCGTCAGGATGGTTGGGCACTGAAGCTTTCTTT.

This clone was picked up a small number of times. The rearrangement joins TRBV10-3 to TRBJ2-3, with 11 bases fitting TRBD1. Germline trimming cut 5 bases from V and 4 bases from J; bases unmatched to any gene: 5. This CDR3 has 15 residues. Germline assignment: CDR1 ENHRY and CDR2 SYGVKD. DNA for the CDR3: TGTGCCATCAGTCCTGGGACAGGGGGGGCAGATACGCAGTATTTT. Translated: CAISPGTGGADTQYF.

V usage is TRBV5-5 and J usage is TRBJ2-3; 7 nucleotides match TRBD1. After removal of 4 bases from V and 3 bases from J, the junction contained 8 bases not matched to a gene. The CDR3 spans 15 residues. CDR1 is SGHKS and CDR2 is YYEKEE in the germline V gene (reference sequence). The CDR3 bases are TGTGCCAGCAGCCCCCGACAGGGTTCTACAGATACGCAGTATTTT. Its translation: CASSPRQGSTDTQYF. Full variable domain (missing parts from reference TRBV5-5 and TRBJ2-3): DAGVTQSPTHLIKTRGQQVTLRCSPISGHKSVSWYQQVLGQGPQFIFQYYEKEERGRGNFPDRFSARQFPNYSSELNVNALLLGDSALYLCASSPRQGSTDTQYFGPGTRLTVL.

This rearrangement joins TRBV19 to TRBJ2-3; D is possibly TRBD2 (5 bases). The CDR3 totals 16 residues. Germline CDR1 reads LNHDA; CDR2 reads SQIVND (reference sequence). Trimming cost V 1 base and J 1 base, with 12 bases left between them. CDR3 sequence: CASSIGTGSGTDTQYF. CDR3 nucleotide sequence: TGTGCCAGTAGTATAGGGACGGGGTCCGGCACAGATACGCAGTATTTT.

This clone is a singleton in its sample. The chain couples TRBV11-1 to TRBJ1-2; tentative D call: TRBD1 (5 bases). The germline CDR1 and CDR2 sequences are SGHAT and FQDESV (reference sequence). V was shortened by 0 bases and J by 8 bases, with 10 bases between the two germline ends. The CDR3 consists of 13 residues. The CDR3 sequence: CASSLARQSGYTF. Here the CDR3 DNA reads TGTGCCAGCAGCTTAGCGCGACAGTCGGGCTACACCTTC.

The chain carries TRBV6-5 and TRBJ2-7; unclear D gene. The CDR3 spans 13 residues. Trimming removed 0 bases from V and 6 bases from J, with 9 bases in between. The germline V gene has CDR1 MNHEY and CDR2 SVGAGI. The CDR3 DNA is TGTGCCAGCAGTTACTCTCTGACTTCCGAGCAGTACTTC. Residues: CASSYSLTSEQYF.

The rearrangement joins TRBV19 to TRBJ2-7, with D unclear. V dropped 5 bases and J dropped 4 bases, with 6 bases sitting between them. Germline-derived CDR1 and CDR2 are LNHDA and SQIVND (reference sequence). The CDR3 extends over 11 amino acids. The CDR3 bases are TGTGCCAGTAGTTCCCGGTACGAGCAGTACTTC. Translation: CASSSRYEQYF.

The chain has TRBV13 and TRBJ1-1; 9 bases map to TRBD1. Trimming took 3 bases from V and 5 from J; bases not matched to a gene: 7. CDR3 length equals 15 residues. Germline-derived CDR1 and CDR2 are PRHDT and FYEKMQ (reference sequence). The CDR3 coding sequence is TGTGCCAGCAGCTTTACAGGGGGCGCGTATACTGAAGCTTTCTTT. This sequence encodes CASSFTGGAYTEAFF. Combining the CDR3 with reference TRBV13 and TRBJ1-1 gives the whole variable domain AAGVIQSPRHLIKEKRETATLKCYPIPRHDTVYWYQQGPGQDPQFLISFYEKMQSDKGSIPDRFSAQQFSDYHSELNMSSLELGDSALYFCASSFTGGAYTEAFFGQGTRLTVV.

The chain has TRBV27 and TRBJ1-5, with no clear D. This CDR3 comprises 15 residues. CDR1 and CDR2 from the germline V gene are MNHEY and SMNVEV (reference sequence). Trimming removed 4 bases at V and 0 bases at J, with 10 bases between. CDR3 bases: TGTGCCAGCAGTTCCTCCCAGTTTAGCAATCAGCCCCAGCATTTT. Residues: CASSSSQFSNQPQHF.

This sequence joins TRBV21-1 and TRBJ1-6; TRBD1 is the table's D call and was not checked against the DNA. TRBV21-1 is recorded as a pseudogene. The CDR3 contains 17 residues. The CDR3 DNA follows: TGTGCCAGCAGCGCCAAGACAGGGGCCCCCTATAATTCACCCCTCCACTTT. Residues: CASSAKTGAPYNSPLHF.

In this sample, this clone turned up a few times. The chain is built from TRBV5-1 and TRBJ2-1, with unresolved D. V was shortened by 1 base and J by 12 bases, with 11 bases between the two germline ends. The CDR3 consists of 12 residues. Germline V lookup: CDR1 SGHRS, CDR2 YFSETQ. CDR3 bases: TGCGCCAGCAGCTTGTCGGAGCAAGGGCAGTTCTTC. This sequence encodes CASSLSEQGQFF.